The clone carrying this TCR beta chain was found many times. Its specificity is unknown. The sample is drawn from a study of CD4+ T cells in melanoma. Overall study findings and caveats: A reported correlation linked neoantigen-specific CD4+ T cells to CD8+, macrophage and B cell function. Neoantigen-specific CD4+ T cells in melanoma reportedly had diverse differentiation states.

Clones were read by immunoSEQ multiplex PCR, and TCRdb kept only the in-frame ones, dropping some. This table holds about 55,000 clones, nearly 70% found once. The sequenced sample was tumor tissue. The TCR comes from a human donor with melanoma.

The CDR3 DNA follows: TGTGCCAGCAGCGTAGACCCGCGAAAGGGGAACACTGAAGCTTTCTTT. It encodes CASSVDPRKGNTEAFF. The chain combines TRBV9 with TRBJ1-1; no reliable D call. CDR1 is SGDLS, CDR2 YYNGEE, per germline. Trimming stripped 0 bases from V and 1 base from J, with 13 bases between. This CDR3 region has 16 residues.